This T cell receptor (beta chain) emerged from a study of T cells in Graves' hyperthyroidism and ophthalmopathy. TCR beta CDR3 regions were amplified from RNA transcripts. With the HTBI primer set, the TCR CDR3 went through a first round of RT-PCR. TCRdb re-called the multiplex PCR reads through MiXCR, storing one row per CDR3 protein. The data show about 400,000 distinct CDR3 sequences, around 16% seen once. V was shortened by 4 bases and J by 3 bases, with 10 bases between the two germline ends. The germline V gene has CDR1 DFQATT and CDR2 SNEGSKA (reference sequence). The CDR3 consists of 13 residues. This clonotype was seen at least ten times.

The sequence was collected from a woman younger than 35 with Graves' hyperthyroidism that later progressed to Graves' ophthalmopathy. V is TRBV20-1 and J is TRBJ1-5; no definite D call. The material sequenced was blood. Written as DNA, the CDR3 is TGCAGTGCTACCACGCCGAACAATCAGCCCCAGCATTTT. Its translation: CSATTPNNQPQHF.